One sample yielded the 19 T cell receptor beta chains listed below, sequenced in a study of cytomegalovirus exposure and HLA in healthy donors. Amplification used 60 Vbeta primers and 13 Jbeta primers. Libraries were prepared by immunoSEQ multiplex PCR; TCRdb keeps only in-frame clonotypes and omits some of them. The sample lists some 130,000 clones; 65% to 80% were seen once. The sequenced sample consisted of PBMCs. These receptors all come from a woman aged 18-29 years in good health and CMV-seronegative.

The genes are TRBV6-4 and TRBJ2-7, with D hard to call. Germline-derived CDR1 and CDR2 are MRHNA and SNTAGT. The V gene lost 6 bases and the J gene lost 5 bases, with 11 bases spanning the gap. CDR3 length: 12 amino acids. In DNA form, the CDR3 reads TGTGCCAGCAGCCCTCGGGTCCACGAGCAGTACTTC. Amino acids: CASSPRVHEQYF.

The CDR3 loop reads CASSLAEGGPGGEQYF. DNA for the CDR3: TGCGCCAGCAGCTTGGCCGAGGGAGGGCCCGGGGGCGAGCAGTACTTC. The rearrangement joins TRBV5-1 to TRBJ2-7, with TRBD2 identical over 7 bases. The CDR3 spans 16 residues. Germline V gene sequence: CDR1 SGHRS, CDR2 YFSETQ. V shed 0 bases, J shed 6 bases, and the junction held 12 bases outside the gene matches.

This clone came up a few times. This sequence joins TRBV7-9 and TRBJ2-7; 10 bases align to TRBD2. The CDR3 has 13 residues. Germline V lookup: CDR1 SEHNR, CDR2 FQNEAQ (reference sequence). The V and J ends lost 8 bases and 4 bases, in that order; junction bases with no gene match: 5. The CDR3 region is CASGASGSYEQYF. The CDR3 coding sequence is TGTGCCAGCGGGGCTAGCGGGAGTTACGAGCAGTACTTC.

At least ten counts were recorded for this clone. The genes are TRBV18 and TRBJ2-2; no clear D gene. The CDR3 has 16 amino acids. CDR1 and CDR2 from the germline V gene are KGHSH and LQKENI. Trimming removed 0 bases at V and 4 bases at J, with 12 bases between. The CDR3: CASSPPFVSFTGELFF. The CDR3 DNA reads as TGTGCCAGCTCACCACCATTTGTCAGTTTCACCGGGGAGCTGTTTTTT.

This clone was found a few times. The V gene is TRBV4-2, the J gene TRBJ1-5; D remains ambiguous. Trimming stripped 1 base from V and 6 bases from J, with 10 bases between. The CDR3 is 14 amino acids. Germline CDR1 and CDR2: LGHNA and YNFKEQ. CDR3 sequence: CASSQVQVGQPQHF. DNA of the CDR3: TGTGCCAGCAGCCAAGTTCAGGTCGGTCAGCCCCAGCATTTT.

This chain links TRBV5-1 with TRBJ2-5, with 9 bases lining up with TRBD2. The junction had 11 bases not matched to a gene; V was cut back by 0 bases and J by 5 bases. Looked up from germline, CDR1 is SGHRS and CDR2 is YFSETQ. The CDR3 is 17 residues long. Here the CDR3 DNA reads TGCGCCAGCAGCTTGGCCAATGCGGGAGGGCCAGGGGAGACCCAGTACTTC. This translates into CASSLANAGGPGETQYF.

The CDR3 DNA reads TGTGCCAGCAGCTCTAGCGGAACTAGCACAGATACGCAGTATTTT. This gives the protein CASSSSGTSTDTQYF. This rearrangement joins TRBV7-9 to TRBJ2-3; TRBD2 agrees at 7 bases. Germline CDR1 and CDR2: SEHNR and FQNEAQ (reference sequence). CDR3 length equals 15 residues. V lost 4 bases, J lost 0 bases, and 4 bases stayed unmatched.

The chain is built from TRBV10-2 and TRBJ2-3; TRBD2 agrees at 11 bases. Germline CDR1 and CDR2: WSHSY and SAAADI. The CDR3 consists of 18 residues. The junction had 12 bases not matched to a gene; V was cut back by 6 bases and J by 1 base. CDR3 region: CASRPGLAVGRGTDTQYF. The CDR3 DNA reads TGCGCCAGCAGACCGGGACTAGCGGTAGGGAGAGGCACAGATACGCAGTATTTT.

The chain employs TRBV5-6 and TRBJ1-3; D not resolved. The V gene's germline CDR1 is SGHDT and CDR2 YYEEEE. V lost 0 bases, J lost 2 bases, and 12 bases lay in between. The CDR3 runs to 16 residues. The DNA for the CDR3 is TGTGCCAGCAGCTTGGATAGGTACAGTACTGGAAACACCATATATTTT. This codes for CASSLDRYSTGNTIYF.

V is TRBV5-4 and J is TRBJ2-6; weak D call: TRBD2 (5 bases). Germline CDR1 SGHNT, CDR2 YYREEE (reference sequence). The CDR3 is 15 amino acids. V was cut by 10 bases and J by 0 bases, with 14 bases left in between. CDR3 coding DNA: TGTGCCTCTTATCGGGGTAGCTCTGGGGCCAACGTCCTGACTTTC. Residues: CASYRGSSGANVLTF.

The gene calls are TRBV6-1 and TRBJ2-5; possible D gene TRBD2, 5 bases. The CDR3 covers 13 residues. Per germline, CDR1 MNHNS and CDR2 SASEGT. Trimming removed 7 bases from V and 5 bases from J, with 14 bases in between. The CDR3 protein is CASMWERRETQYF. As DNA, the CDR3 is TGTGCCAGCATGTGGGAGAGGCGGGAGACCCAGTACTTC.

This chain connects TRBV10-3 to TRBJ2-5; D uncertain. The J call may be mistaken, given a closer DNA end match to TRBJ2-7. The CDR3 length is 14 residues. The V gene's germline CDR1 is ENHRY and CDR2 SYGVKD. CDR3 region: CAIQSSSRTYEQYF. DNA of the CDR3: TGTGCCATCCAATCCTCTAGTCGAACCTACGAGCAGTACTTC.

The genes are TRBV20-1 and TRBJ2-5, with D unresolved. TRBJ2-7 explains the end of the DNA better; the J call may be wrong. The CDR3 runs to 11 residues. CDR1 and CDR2 from the germline V gene are DFQATT and SNEGSKA (reference sequence). The CDR3 region has the DNA TGCAGTGCTAGAGGGCGACACGAGCAGTACTTC. Protein: CSARGRHEQYF.

The chain couples TRBV19 to TRBJ1-1; 7 bases are shared with TRBD1. The V gene's germline CDR1 is LNHDA and CDR2 SQIVND (reference sequence). V shed 5 bases, J shed 5 bases, and the junction held 5 bases outside the gene matches. The CDR3 length is 13 residues. CDR3 DNA: TGTGCCAGTAGTGACAGGGCGGTTACTGAAGCTTTCTTT. It is translated as CASSDRAVTEAFF.

The chain combines TRBV5-8 with TRBJ1-1, with 7 bases aligning to TRBD1. After removal of 0 bases from V and 11 bases from J, the junction contained 7 bases not matched to a gene. CDR1 is SGHTS, CDR2 YDEGEE, per germline. The CDR3 length is 13 residues. The CDR3 sequence is CASSLGTTGDAFF. The DNA of the CDR3 is TGTGCCAGCAGCTTGGGGACAACAGGGGACGCTTTCTTT.

This chain joins TRBV6-5 and TRBJ1-2; TRBD1 aligns across 7 bases. Germline trimming cut 10 bases from V and 4 bases from J; bases unmatched to any gene: 9. The CDR3 is 13 residues long. Germline assignment: CDR1 MNHEY and CDR2 SVGAGI. The CDR3 DNA follows: TGTGCCACCTTCACGACAGGGTTCTATGGCTACACCTTC. The encoded protein is CATFTTGFYGYTF.

The V call is TRBV14, the J call TRBJ1-1; the D is unclear. Germline lookup yields CDR1 SGHDN and CDR2 FVKESK. Trimming left V 4 bases short and J 6 bases short, with 12 bases between. CDR3 size: 13 residues. CDR3 in amino acids: CASSLSLGAEAFF. Written as DNA, the CDR3 is TGTGCCAGCAGCCTAAGCCTCGGGGCTGAAGCTTTCTTT.

The gene calls are TRBV9 and TRBJ1-3; tentatively, D is TRBD1 (6 bases). V shed 1 base and J shed 2 bases, with 13 bases lying between them. Germline V lookup: CDR1 SGDLS, CDR2 YYNGEE. The CDR3 has 16 residues. The CDR3 DNA follows: TGTGCCAGCAGCGTAAAGGGGGTAAAAGCTGGAAACACCATATATTTT. Encoded protein: CASSVKGVKAGNTIYF.

CDR3 loop: CASSLDRVWMYYGYTF. CDR3 bases: TGTGCCAGCAGCTTGGACAGGGTATGGATGTACTATGGCTACACCTTC. V gene TRBV5-5 combines with J gene TRBJ1-2; possibly TRBD1 for D (6 bases). The V gene lost 0 bases and the J gene lost 3 bases, with 15 bases spanning the gap. This CDR3 is 16 amino acids long. Germline-derived CDR1 and CDR2 are SGHKS and YYEKEE (reference sequence).